This is a list of T cell receptor beta chains from one sample in a study of T cell responses to AZD1222 COVID-19 vaccine. Produced via immunoSEQ multiplex PCR; TCRdb's table is partial and in-frame only. This sample carries about 73,000 clones, under 90% of them seen once, and the ten largest clones take around 1.5%. This specimen was peripheral blood, taken 28 days after the second AZD1222 dose. These receptors all stem from an adult who received the AZD1222 COVID-19 vaccine. The conserved cysteine and the conserved F or W are not part of the CDR3 here.

V	length	J	CDR3
TRBV5-1	11	TRBJ2-2	ASSVEYTGELF
TRBV27	12	TRBJ2-7	ASSLGFRHYEQY
TRBV18	14	TRBJ2-5	ASSPLDQGGQETQY
TRBV7-9	15	TRBJ2-3	ASSLLSGQGGEDTQY
TRBV30	12	TRBJ1-2	AWRPEGVRYGYT
TRBV12-3/TRBV12-4	10	TRBJ2-3	ASRDSLDTQY
TRBV27	13	TRBJ1-5	ASSSIVNSNQPQH
TRBV7-7	12	TRBJ2-7	ASSDGQGDYEQY
TRBV5-1	12	TRBJ2-7	ASSLEVSSYEQY
TRBV3-1/TRBV3-2	13	TRBJ1-3	ASSQERFSGNTIY
TRBV2	14	TRBJ2-4	ASSEAELLAKNIQY
TRBV7-9	12	TRBJ1-1	ASSREGGPFEAF
TRBV7-3	11	TRBJ1-1	ASSLAGNTEAF
TRBV7-2	16	TRBJ2-1	ASSLAPGESPGRPEQF